The 22 T cell receptor beta chains presented below share a single source sample, sequenced in a study of Tregs in tolerant kidney transplant recipients. Only in-frame clones appear in the TCRdb table, and some are missing; sequencing was by immunoSEQ multiplex PCR. This table has about 120,000 clones, roughly 93% appearing once. The sequenced sample was CD4+ T cells from blood. Source of these receptors: a human donor in good health.

The V call is TRBV6-5, the J call TRBJ1-4; D remains ambiguous. CDR1 and CDR2 (germline): MNHEY, SVGAGI. V shed 6 bases and J shed 0 bases, with 8 bases lying between them. CDR3 length: 14 amino acids. The CDR3 DNA follows: TGTGCCAGCAGGCTGGGAGCAACTAATGAAAAACTGTTTTTT. Translation gives CASRLGATNEKLFF.

Concerning this clone itself: Other DNA sequences of this sample code for an identical CDR3. The genes are TRBV5-4 and TRBJ2-5; the D gene is possibly TRBD2 (6 bases). There are 14 residues in the CDR3. V was shortened by 1 base and J by 4 bases, with 11 bases between the two germline ends. The germline CDR1 and CDR2 sequences are SGHNT and YYREEE (reference sequence). CDR3 sequence reads: CASSLRRERETQYF. The DNA for the CDR3 is TGTGCCAGCAGCTTGCGTCGGGAGCGAGAGACCCAGTACTTC.

The chain is built from TRBV6-1 and TRBJ1-6, with D hard to call. Per germline, CDR1 MNHNS and CDR2 SASEGT. The CDR3 spans 15 residues. V lost 5 bases, J lost 0 bases, and 8 bases lay in between. The CDR3 DNA sequence: TGTGCCAGCAGTCCAGGCCGCTCCTATAATTCACCCCTCCACTTT. Translation: CASSPGRSYNSPLHF.

V is TRBV4-2 and J is TRBJ2-2; 11 nucleotides line up with TRBD2. CDR3 size: 20 residues. CDR1 is LGHNA and CDR2 is YNFKEQ in the germline V gene. V lost 1 base to trimming and J lost 0 bases; unmatched junction nucleotides: 10. The CDR3 sequence is CASSQVGVGLAGPNTGELFF. CDR3 nucleotides: TGTGCCAGCAGCCAAGTAGGTGTCGGACTAGCGGGCCCGAACACCGGGGAGCTGTTTTTT.

V gene TRBV19 combines with J gene TRBJ1-2; 9 bases agree with TRBD1. This CDR3 is 13 amino acids long. V trimming: 6 bases; J trimming: 7 bases; junction bases outside the gene matches: 6. Germline assignment: CDR1 LNHDA and CDR2 SQIVND (reference sequence). The CDR3 reads CASSGTGRGGYTF. CDR3 DNA sequence: TGTGCCAGTAGCGGGACAGGGCGTGGTGGCTACACCTTC.

The chain combines TRBV7-9 with TRBJ1-2; 11 bases map to TRBD1. Germline CDR1 and CDR2: SEHNR and FQNEAQ (reference sequence). This CDR3 has 14 residues. The V gene end was trimmed by 7 bases and the J gene end by 8 bases; junction bases not matched to a gene: 9. CDR3 residues: CASTRTGGGGGYTF. For the CDR3, the DNA is TGTGCCAGCACCCGGACAGGGGGCGGAGGGGGCTACACCTTC.

V is TRBV29-1 and J is TRBJ2-6; weak D call: TRBD2 (6 bases). The CDR3 spans 15 residues. V lost 6 bases, J lost 0 bases, and 12 bases lay in between. The V gene's germline CDR1 is SQVTM and CDR2 ANQGSEA. The CDR3 is CSVSRGSSGANVLTF. DNA of the CDR3: TGCAGCGTGAGCCGGGGGTCCTCTGGGGCCAACGTCCTGACTTTC.

CDR3 protein: CAWNRGTDTQYF. CDR3 in DNA: TGTGCCTGGAACAGGGGCACAGATACGCAGTATTTT. The chain links TRBV30 to TRBJ2-3, with a possible D match to TRBD1 (6 bases). The CDR3 is 12 residues long. Looked up from germline, CDR1 is GTSNPN and CDR2 is SVGIG (reference sequence). The ends were cut back, 4 bases at V and 1 base at J, with 6 bases in the middle.

The chain has TRBV2 and TRBJ2-5, with D hard to call. Trimming took off 3 bases at V and 7 bases at J, with 6 bases between the two ends. Per the germline V gene, CDR1 is SNHLY and CDR2 is FYNNEI. The CDR3 covers 11 residues. CDR3 DNA: TGTGCCAGCAGTGACCGCGGGACCCAGTACTTC. Translating gives CASSDRGTQYF.

This sequence joins TRBV11-3 and TRBJ2-2; 9 nucleotides line up with TRBD1. Germline V gene lookup returns CDR1 SGHNT and CDR2 YENEEA. The CDR3 sequence is 14 residues long. The ends lost 5 bases at V and 8 bases at J; junction bases unmatched: 6. CDR3 in DNA: TGTGCCAGCAGCCAGGGACAGGGATTGGGGGAGCTGTTTTTT. Translated: CASSQGQGLGELFF.

The J gene is TRBJ2-7, the V gene TRBV28; D remains ambiguous. The germline V and J ends were trimmed by 3 bases and 5 bases, with 14 bases remaining between them. Germline CDR1 is MDHEN and CDR2 is SYDVKM. The CDR3 has 14 amino acids. DNA for the CDR3: TGTGCCAGCAGTTTGGTGGCAGCTCCCCACGAGCAGTACTTC. Encoded protein: CASSLVAAPHEQYF.

The chain has TRBV6-1 and TRBJ2-7, with D hard to call. Trimming took 2 bases from V and 3 from J, leaving 8 bases between them. This CDR3 is 13 amino acids long. Germline values: CDR1 MNHNS, CDR2 SASEGT. CDR3 in amino acids: CASSEYRHYEQYF. CDR3 coding DNA: TGTGCCAGCAGTGAATACCGCCACTACGAGCAGTACTTC.

V is TRBV2 and J is TRBJ1-5, with 9 bases matching TRBD1. Germline V CDR1 and CDR2: SNHLY, FYNNEI. The CDR3 has 16 residues. Trimming took 2 bases from V and 7 from J; bases not matched to a gene: 9. The CDR3 loop reads CASSEITGGAGQPQHF. The CDR3 region has the DNA TGTGCCAGCAGTGAAATTACAGGGGGCGCCGGGCAGCCCCAGCATTTT.

This chain uses TRBV15 with TRBJ1-4, with D perhaps matching TRBD1 (6 bases). The V end lost 1 base, the J end lost 3 bases, and 9 bases lay between the germline ends. Germline V gene data show CDR1 as LNHNV and CDR2 as YYDKDF (reference sequence). The CDR3 is made up of 15 amino acids. The CDR3 nucleotides are TGTGCCACCAGCAGAGCGGCAGGGGCTAATGAAAAACTGTTTTTT. Its protein is CATSRAAGANEKLFF.

Notes on this clone: A junction end diverges from the germline sequence, so it may reflect a read error. The rearrangement links TRBV20-1 to TRBJ2-7; D gene unclear. This CDR3 region has 11 residues. Germline V lookup: CDR1 DFQATT, CDR2 SNEGSKA (reference sequence). The CDR3, as DNA: TGCAGTGCTAGTATGGCCTACGAGCAGTGCTTC. Its protein product is CSASMAYEQCF.

V gene TRBV4-1 combines with J gene TRBJ1-3; D is unresolved. The length of the CDR3 is 15 residues. With 4 bases removed from V and 0 bases from J, the gap between germline ends came to 10 bases. CDR1 MGHRA and CDR2 YSYEKL come from the germline V gene. The CDR3 region has the DNA TGCGCCAGCAGCCTATCACGGAGCTCTGGAAACACCATATATTTT. It translates to CASSLSRSSGNTIYF.

The chain is built from TRBV11-2 and TRBJ2-3; tentative D call: TRBD1 (6 bases). This CDR3 contains 13 residues. The germline V gene encodes CDR1 SGHAT and CDR2 FQNNGV. Trimming removed 0 bases from V and 9 bases from J, with 10 bases in between. The CDR3 reads CASSLDPTGTQYF. Here the CDR3 DNA reads TGTGCCAGCAGCTTAGATCCAACAGGGACGCAGTATTTT. Combining the CDR3 with reference TRBV11-2 and TRBJ2-3 gives the whole variable domain EAGVAQSPRYKIIEKRQSVAFWCNPISGHATLYWYQQILGQGPKLLIQFQNNGVVDDSQLPKDRFSAERLKGVDSTLKIQPAKLEDSAVYLCASSLDPTGTQYFGPGTRLTVL.

The rearrangement uses TRBV6-5 and TRBJ2-2; D is possibly TRBD1 (6 bases). V was clipped by 5 bases and J by 5 bases, with 12 bases between them. The CDR3 runs 14 residues. Germline assignment: CDR1 MNHEY and CDR2 SVGAGI. The CDR3 DNA follows: TGTGCCAGCAGTAAAGCAGGGGATACCGGGGAGCTGTTTTTT. Its protein product is CASSKAGDTGELFF.

The V and J genes are TRBV30 and TRBJ2-3; 8 bases map to TRBD2. The CDR3 covers 18 residues. The junction had 16 bases not matched to a gene; V was cut back by 2 bases and J by 3 bases. Germline V CDR1 and CDR2: GTSNPN, SVGIG (reference sequence). DNA for the CDR3: TGTGCCTGGAGTAGAAGCGGGAGAGGGGGTAGGGATACAGATACGCAGTATTTT. It translates to CAWSRSGRGGRDTDTQYF.

This chain connects TRBV6-5 to TRBJ2-1, with TRBD2 as a possible D gene (5 bases). Germline V lookup: CDR1 MNHEY, CDR2 SVGAGI. CDR3 size: 14 residues. The V end lost 6 bases, the J end lost 3 bases, and 12 bases lay between the germline ends. The CDR3 nucleotides are TGTGCCAGCAGAGAACCGGGAAGCTACAATGAGCAGTTCTTC. Amino acids: CASREPGSYNEQFF.

The CDR3: CASSIPGGAQYF. In DNA form, the CDR3 reads TGTGCCAGCAGCATCCCGGGGGGCGCGCAGTATTTT. V is TRBV7-8 and J is TRBJ2-3, with a weak D call TRBD2 (7 bases). CDR3 size: 12 residues. Germline lookup yields CDR1 SGHVS and CDR2 FQNEAQ. The V end lost 5 bases, the J end lost 10 bases, and 13 bases lay between the germline ends.

V gene TRBV29-1 combines with J gene TRBJ2-1; 14 nucleotides agree with TRBD2. The CDR3 runs to 15 residues. Trimming removed 6 bases from V and 8 bases from J; junction bases left unmatched: 9. The germline CDR1 and CDR2 sequences are SQVTM and ANQGSEA. The CDR3: CSVEGLAGAGHEQFF. CDR3 DNA sequence: TGCAGCGTAGAGGGACTAGCGGGAGCGGGCCATGAGCAGTTCTTC.